A single sample is the source of the 4 T cell receptor beta chains below, sequenced in a study of Tregs in tolerant kidney transplant recipients. Data came from immunoSEQ multiplex PCR; TCRdb stores just in-frame clones and leaves some out. The sample contains tens of thousands of clones, 98% of which appear only once. The sample consisted of CD4+ T cells from blood, taken before the transplant. The source of these receptors is a human donor who received a combined kidney and bone marrow transplant.

This clone was observed a single time. This chain uses TRBV7-8 with TRBJ1-1; D remains ambiguous. Trimming took 2 bases from V and 0 from J, leaving 7 bases between them. The CDR3 is made up of 14 amino acids. Germline V lookup: CDR1 SGHVS, CDR2 FQNEAQ. The CDR3 protein is CASSLMRMNTEAFF. The CDR3, as DNA: TGTGCCAGCAGCTTAATGAGGATGAACACTGAAGCTTTCTTT.

CDR3 amino acids: CASSQFPFKEAETQYF. The CDR3 DNA reads as TGCGCCAGCAGCCAATTCCCTTTCAAGGAGGCCGAGACCCAGTACTTC. The rearrangement links TRBV5-1 to TRBJ2-5; D is possibly TRBD2 (5 bases). The germline V gene encodes CDR1 SGHRS and CDR2 YFSETQ. V was clipped by 4 bases and J by 5 bases, with 21 bases between them. The CDR3 covers 16 residues. Filled out from reference TRBV5-1 and TRBJ2-5, the complete variable domain reads KAGVTQTPRYLIKTRGQQVTLSCSPISGHRSVSWYQQTPGQGLQFLFEYFSETQRNKGNFPGRFSGRQFSNSRSEMNVSTLELGDSALYLCASSQFPFKEAETQYFGPGTRLLVL.

The V and J genes are TRBV30 and TRBJ2-3; D is possibly TRBD2 (6 bases). The germline V gene encodes CDR1 GTSNPN and CDR2 SVGIG (reference sequence). The V gene lost 3 bases and the J gene lost 1 base, with 8 bases spanning the gap. The CDR3 runs 13 residues. The CDR3 DNA sequence: TGTGCCTGGAGAGAGCGGGGCACAGATACGCAGTATTTT. This encodes CAWRERGTDTQYF.

Only a few counts were recorded for this clone. The chain is built from TRBV11-3 and TRBJ1-1; D call uncertain. Germline V gene sequence: CDR1 SGHNT, CDR2 YENEEA. This CDR3 is built from 12 residues. Deletions cut 5 bases from V and 1 base from J, with 5 bases between. Here the CDR3 DNA reads TGTGCCAGCAGCCGGGAGAACACTGAAGCTTTCTTT. Translated: CASSRENTEAFF.